This TCR beta chain stems from a study of graft-versus-host responses after intestinal transplantation. Study-level information: All of the recipients had induction that used anti-thymocyte globulin, then tacrolimus and steroids for around three years. The study, taken as a whole, reports: GvH clones detected in recipient marrow included some appearing first in ileum or blood. Allografts carried high graft-versus-host to host-versus-graft clonal ratios in patients having graft-donor T cell macrochimerism.

Post-transplant bone marrow came from the posterior iliac crest or another site. The CDR3 covers 13 residues. V dropped 6 bases and J dropped 7 bases, with 10 bases sitting between them. Germline CDR1 LGHNT, CDR2 FRNRAP. A remark on this clone: As yet, its antigen is unknown.

This table comes from immunoSEQ multiplex PCR, and its TCRdb copy is limited to in-frame clones, with some not included. The sample lists about 64,000 clones, roughly 92% occurring once. This material consisted of bone marrow, taken approximately 740 days after intestinal transplantation. This receptor was obtained from a human patient who received an intestinal transplant, so some T cells may come from the graft donor. The J gene is TRBJ1-6, the V gene TRBV12-5, with a tentative D call TRBD1 (5 bases). The CDR3 DNA follows: TGTGCTAGTGGCGGGGGTAGAAATTCACCCCTCCACTTT. This gives the protein CASGGGRNSPLHF.